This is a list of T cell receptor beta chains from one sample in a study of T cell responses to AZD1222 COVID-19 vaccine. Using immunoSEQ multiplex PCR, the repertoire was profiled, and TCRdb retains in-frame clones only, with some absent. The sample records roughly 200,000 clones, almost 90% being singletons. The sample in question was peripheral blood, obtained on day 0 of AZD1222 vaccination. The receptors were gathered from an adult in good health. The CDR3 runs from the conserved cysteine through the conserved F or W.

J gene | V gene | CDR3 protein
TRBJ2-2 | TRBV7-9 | CASGRGTGELFF
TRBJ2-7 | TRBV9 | CASSKTDSSYEQYF
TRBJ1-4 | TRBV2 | CASSGGPGVYEKLFF
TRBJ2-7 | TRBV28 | CASSLVSVLSYEQYF
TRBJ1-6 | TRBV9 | CASSVAGSSYNSPLHF
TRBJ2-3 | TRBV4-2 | CASSSITSGGTDTQYF
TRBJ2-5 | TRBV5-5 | CASSLTSGGAYQETQYF
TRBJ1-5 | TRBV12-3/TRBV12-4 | CASSFERGMAHF
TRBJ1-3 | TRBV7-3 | CASSLCGTGGNTIYF
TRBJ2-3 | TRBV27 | CASSLSGLWDHTDTQYF
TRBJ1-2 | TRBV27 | CASSLSLRSLYGYTF
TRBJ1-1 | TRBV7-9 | CASSFTEAFF
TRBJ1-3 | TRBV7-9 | CASSLAQGSGNTIYF
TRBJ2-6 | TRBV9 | CASSLDSSGANVLTF
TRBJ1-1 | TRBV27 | CASREVTGWGTEAFF
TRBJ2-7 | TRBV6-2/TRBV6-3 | CASSRGQGVSEQYF
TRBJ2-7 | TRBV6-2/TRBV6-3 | CASSYRDRKLYEQYF
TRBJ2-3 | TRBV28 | CASTNPAAQYF
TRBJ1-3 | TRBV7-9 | CASSSSKKKGNTIYF
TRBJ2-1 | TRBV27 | CASSPLDNLNEQFF
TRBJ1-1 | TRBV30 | CAWSVTGRLNTEAFF
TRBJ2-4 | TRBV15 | CATSRHLAGGYDIQYF
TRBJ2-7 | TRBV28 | CASTKGVGEQYF
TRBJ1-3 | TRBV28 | CASRSPAAGTGNTIYF
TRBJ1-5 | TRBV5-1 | CASSYDGNQPQHF
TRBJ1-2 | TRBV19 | CASSIGGYSGYTF
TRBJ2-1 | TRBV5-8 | CASHWGHEQFF
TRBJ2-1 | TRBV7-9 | CASSLGDEQFF
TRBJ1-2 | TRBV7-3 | CASSPGTGAFLKDGYTF
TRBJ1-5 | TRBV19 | CASSIPGQRPPQHF
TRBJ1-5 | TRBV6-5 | CASSFGGGFSNQPQHF
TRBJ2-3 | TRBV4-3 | CASSQESTQYF
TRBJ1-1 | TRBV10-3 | CAISPQGMNTEAFF
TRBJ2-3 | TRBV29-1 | CSVTEGGTDTQYF
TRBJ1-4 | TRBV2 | CASSEAGGSNEKLFF
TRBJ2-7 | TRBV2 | CASSVGTGTPPSYEQYF
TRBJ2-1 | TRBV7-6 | CASSPLLSGAAYNEQFF
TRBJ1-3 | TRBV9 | CASSVERAHAGNTIYF
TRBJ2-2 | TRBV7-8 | CASSLVRNTGELFF
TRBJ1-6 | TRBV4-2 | CASSQRDNDSPLHF
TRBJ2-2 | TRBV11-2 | CASSLLGKANTGELFF
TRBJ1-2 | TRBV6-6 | CASTQLDGLANYGYTF
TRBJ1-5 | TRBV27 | CASSPGGGRNQPQHF
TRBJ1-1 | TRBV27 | CASSLFSRGNTEAFF
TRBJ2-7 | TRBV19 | CASSRLDLLTGVSEQYF
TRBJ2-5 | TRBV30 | CAWSLAGGAWETQYF
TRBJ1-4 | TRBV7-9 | CASSLEQTTLFF
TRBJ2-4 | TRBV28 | CAISFFYGDRGAVGAKNIQYF
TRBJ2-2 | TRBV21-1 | CASSKGQPNTGELFF
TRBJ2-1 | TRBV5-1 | CASSLEPGSEQFF
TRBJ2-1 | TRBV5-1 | CASVRDPWANEQFF
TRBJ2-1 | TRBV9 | CASSLRRNEQFF